Described below is a single TCR beta chain sequence and its context. Its antigen remains undetermined. No base qualities exist here, and no much larger clone lies one base off it. The data originate from a study of shared clonotypes between healthy human individuals (dated by TCRdb to about 2020). Notes on the research overall: The cohort comprised a couple of women and a few men aged 18 to 49 years. Per donor, three plates each were used for CD4 naive and CD4 memory, two for CD8 naive, and one for CD8 memory. To estimate repertoire size and how much clonotypes are shared between individuals, the study performed deep sequencing of blood TCR repertoires from a handful of healthy adults. To increase sequencing depth and limit assay-specific biases, different laboratories used diverse techniques to prepare libraries and sequence TCR repertoires. Leukapheresis yielded between about 0.9 and 9 billion PBMCs per donor.

Findings and caveats that apply to the study as a whole: Because the study included only a small number of donors, the genetic and exposure-history diversity represented was limited. Incomplete sequencing was indicated by rarefaction of sorted-subset datasets, despite the large sequencing depth. Pairwise subsampling led to the expectation that sequencing depth would affect the degree of clonotype sharing among donors. Compared with non-shared clonotypes, clonotypes shared by all four sorted-subset donors had higher generation probabilities. When a handful of donors were compared, the shared fraction of clonotypes was around 5.1% for naive CD4, approximately 3.5% for naive CD8, more than 2% for memory CD4, and 0.35% to 0.4% for memory CD8. Naive subsets generally had larger estimated clonotype richness than memory subsets did. Sampling was restricted to blood, and TCR repertoires in tissue are likely to differ from TCR repertoires in blood.

Using the deep immunoSEQ assay, TCR CDR3 regions were amplified from genomic DNA by multiplex PCR. Extracted genomic DNA from each cell subset was distributed evenly across all wells of several immunoSEQ 96-well plates, and each plate was treated as a replicate. For sorted subsets, about 200 ng genomic DNA, equal to tens of thousands of T cell genomes, was loaded into each replicate PCR. Purified libraries were measured with a Qubit 3.0 fluorometer, size-checked on a Bioanalyzer 2100, and measured again with the KAPA Library Quantification kit. A separate single-read 150-cycle Illumina NextSeq 550 flow cell was used to sequence each immunoSEQ 96-well plate. In the paper's pipeline: The immunoSEQ output contained only junctional sequences without quality scores, so filtering could not match that applied to full-length reads. To assign V/J genes and CDR3, sequences were annotated using PyIR, a Python wrapper for IgBLAST v1.9, with IMGT germline references. Reads were filtered out if the reads had weak V/J assignments (E-value above 1e-6), no CDR3, stop codons, out-of-frame junctions, or ambiguous translated residues. V3J clonotypes were defined by identical inferred V gene, J gene, and CDR3 amino acid sequence. The percentage overlap between two repertoires was calculated by dividing the number of shared unique clonotypes by the size of the smaller repertoire. Three approaches were used to assess repertoire richness: RTK rarefaction, the Chao1 estimator, and Recon v2.1 estimates of unobserved clonotypes. OLGA was used to compute generation probabilities for all TCRbeta clonotypes that the gDNA method yielded from several donors. Sourced from immuneACCESS, this table was stored by TCRdb with only in-frame sequences that have V and J called. A share of the clones is absent; for the studies checked, an unresolved V gene accounts for under half, and the remainder has no known explanation. That table gives V, J and clone size, and the DNA gave D and trimming. Recorded for this sample are more than 2 million clones; just under 95% of them occurred a single time. Roughly 1% of the sample is held by the ten biggest clonotypes.

The CDR3 measures 16 amino acids from cysteine to phenylalanine. CDR3 DNA only is kept here, 48 bases in frame from base 1. The junction shows trimming of 3 bases on V and 1 base on J, and the gene matches do not reach 6 bases of it. The germline V gene encodes CDR1 MGHRA and CDR2 YSYEKL. CD8 naive samples were CD45RO-negative cells positively selected for CCR7, giving a CD45RA+CCR7+ population that excluded TemRA cells. Healthy HIV-negative adults with no recently reported acute infections or vaccinations were included as donors. Every donor was a Caucasian adult residing in Nashville, Tennessee, USA. After blood collection by leukapheresis, PBMCs were isolated using Ficoll-Histopaque density gradient centrifugation and then cryopreserved in the vapor phase of liquid nitrogen. Analytical flow cytometry was used to check the purity and quantity of each magnetically sorted T cell population. From each sorted fraction, genomic DNA was isolated and quantified by UV absorbance on a Nanodrop 2000c.

Sample: naive CD8+ T cells sorted from blood. Read against the paper, the sample's cell subset or site label means: CD45RA+CCR7+. This chain is built from TRBV4-1 and TRBJ2-7; 10 middle bases align to TRBD2. This receptor was identified in a man aged 18 to 29 in good health. The DNA is TGCGCCAGCAGCCAGGAACAGGGACTAGCGTCCTACGAGCAGTACTTC. Its translation reads: CASSQEQGLASYEQYF.